This T cell receptor (beta chain) was recorded in a study of T cell responses to AZD1222 COVID-19 vaccine. Concerning this clone: The antigen remains undetermined.

In germline, CDR1 is LGHNA, CDR2 YSLEER. The germline V and J ends were trimmed by 1 base and 3 bases, with 14 bases remaining between them. CDR3 length equals 16 residues. Only in-frame clones appear in the TCRdb table, and some are missing; sequencing was by immunoSEQ multiplex PCR. The sample records 140,000 to 150,000 clones, about 90% being singletons. Study findings and constraints: Mostly white British, mostly female donors; authors suggested clonal diversity may be underestimated. Repertoires were sampled only after the peak T cell response. Variant regions that are unmutated are reportedly the target of nearly half of spike-specific TCRs.

The sequencing here drew on peripheral blood, taken 28 days after the second dose of the MenACWY control vaccine. J is TRBJ2-3 and V is TRBV4-3; D is perhaps TRBD1 (5 bases). The receptor was isolated from an adult who received the MenACWY meningococcal vaccine as a control. The CDR3 bases are TGCGCCAGCAGCCAAGCCCAGGGATCGTGGACAGATACGCAGTATTTT. Translated, it gives CASSQAQGSWTDTQYF.